This TCR beta chain was recovered during a study of CD8 T cells in Susac syndrome. Reverse transcription of roughly 0.5 to 1 ug RNA was performed with random hexamers. TCRdb re-called the immunoSEQ multiplex PCR reads through MiXCR, storing one row per CDR3 protein. This sample has more than 150,000 distinct CDR3 sequences, with approximately 95% found just once. The CDR3 has 16 residues. Germline CDR1 LGHNA, CDR2 YNFKEQ. V was clipped by 1 base and J by 2 bases, with 12 bases between them. The material sequenced was CD4+ T cells from PBMCs. The receptor was isolated from a human donor with Susac syndrome. The gene calls are TRBV4-2 and TRBJ1-5; no definite D call. The DNA for the CDR3 is TGTGCCAGCAGCCAAGGCACCGGTGGGGGCAATCAGCCCCAGCATTTT. Protein product: CASSQGTGGGNQPQHF.